This entry features one T cell receptor (beta chain) sequence. The V gene end was trimmed by 6 bases and the J gene end by 2 bases; junction bases not matched to a gene: 6. CDR1 and CDR2 (germline): SNHLY, FYNNEI. There are 14 residues in the CDR3. The data are from a study of blood T cell repertoires in COVID-19. Overall study: The origin of the acute and convalescent COVID-19 samples was the United States, Italy and Spain.

Original data processing: For nucleated cells, counts were estimated from reference gene primer amplification. Method: immunoSEQ multiplex PCR; TCRdb's copy keeps in-frame clones and lacks some. That table is the source of V, J and clone size, and D and trimming were worked out from the DNA. This sample has tens of thousands of clones, with more than 75% found just once. The sequenced sample was peripheral blood. V and J are TRBV2 and TRBJ2-7, with 8 bases fitting TRBD2. The TCR sequence derives from a woman older than 75 with active COVID-19. The CDR3: CASSLSGTPYEQYF. The CDR3 region has the DNA TGTGCCAGCAGCCTTAGCGGGACTCCCTACGAGCAGTACTTC.